Each of the 19 T cell receptor beta chains below was sequenced from the same sample in a study of shared clonotypes between healthy human individuals. The assay was immunoSEQ multiplex PCR, and TCRdb's table has in-frame clones only and misses some. The repertoire holds more than 1,200,000 clones, with less than 99% as singletons. Material: naive CD4+ T cells sorted from blood. Subset: CD45RA+ positively selected. These receptors were taken from a man younger than 45 in good health.

The chain joins TRBV28 to TRBJ1-2; D is ambiguous. The CDR3 extends over 13 amino acids. Germline CDR1 and CDR2: MDHEN and SYDVKM. V lost 5 bases, J lost 7 bases, and 14 bases lay in between. The CDR3 loop is CASSPPSRGGYTF. Here the CDR3 DNA reads TGTGCCAGCAGTCCCCCTTCGCGGGGTGGCTACACCTTC.

The genes are TRBV2 and TRBJ1-2; no clear D. The germline V and J ends were trimmed by 6 bases and 0 bases, with 11 bases remaining between them. The germline CDR1 and CDR2 sequences are SNHLY and FYNNEI. The CDR3 totals 14 residues. The CDR3 region has the DNA TGTGCCAGCAGCGTCAGCATTACTAACTATGGCTACACCTTC. This sequence encodes CASSVSITNYGYTF.

CDR3 DNA: TGCAGTGGAGGTGGGGACGAGACCCAGTACTTC. This gives the protein CSGGGDETQYF. The chain carries TRBV20-1 and TRBJ2-5; D may match TRBD1 or TRBD2 (5 bases each). The CDR3 runs to 11 residues. Germline V CDR1 and CDR2: DFQATT, SNEGSKA (reference sequence). Deletions cut 7 bases from V and 5 bases from J, with 11 bases between.

The chain links TRBV15 to TRBJ2-7, with TRBD2 identical over 10 bases. The CDR3 is 17 amino acids. CDR1 is LNHNV and CDR2 is YYDKDF in the germline V gene (reference sequence). V lost 0 bases, J lost 0 bases, and 5 bases stayed unmatched. CDR3 in amino acids: CATSRDRASGSSYEQYF. CDR3 nucleotide sequence: TGTGCCACCAGCAGAGATCGCGCTAGCGGGAGCTCCTACGAGCAGTACTTC.

A remark on this clone: This sample also contains other DNA sequences that code for the same CDR3. The V gene is TRBV5-1, the J gene TRBJ2-7; TRBD1 aligns across 8 bases. CDR3 length: 14 amino acids. Germline CDR1 SGHRS, CDR2 YFSETQ. The V gene end was trimmed by 4 bases and the J gene end by 2 bases; junction bases not matched to a gene: 5. For the CDR3, the DNA is TGCGCCAGCAGCGCCGGGACAGGACCCTACGAGCAGTACTTC. It is translated as CASSAGTGPYEQYF. The full variable domain, rest sourced from reference TRBV5-1 and TRBJ2-7, is KAGVTQTPRYLIKTRGQQVTLSCSPISGHRSVSWYQQTPGQGLQFLFEYFSETQRNKGNFPGRFSGRQFSNSRSEMNVSTLELGDSALYLCASSAGTGPYEQYFGPGTRLTVT.

The chain employs TRBV7-2 and TRBJ2-7; 9 bases fit TRBD2. Germline V lookup: CDR1 SGHTA, CDR2 FQGNSA. Trimming removed 4 bases from V and 6 bases from J; junction bases left unmatched: 13. This CDR3 is built from 16 residues. CDR3 sequence (DNA): TGTGCCAGCAGCTACTTGGGGGATAGCGGGAGCGGCGAGCAGTACTTC. This gives the protein CASSYLGDSGSGEQYF.

The chain employs TRBV7-9 and TRBJ1-4; 7 positions match TRBD1. The CDR3 contains 16 residues. The V gene end was trimmed by 0 bases and the J gene end by 6 bases; junction bases not matched to a gene: 7. Germline values: CDR1 SEHNR, CDR2 FQNEAQ (reference sequence). For the CDR3, the DNA is TGTGCCAGCAGCTTAGCAGGTTTCGGACAGGATGAAAAACTGTTTTTT. It yields the protein CASSLAGFGQDEKLFF.

V usage is TRBV28 and J usage is TRBJ2-2; D gene ambiguous. The CDR3 loop spans 12 amino acids. V dropped 9 bases and J dropped 6 bases, with 11 bases sitting between them. Germline-derived CDR1 and CDR2 are MDHEN and SYDVKM. In nucleotides, the CDR3 is TGTGCCAGTTCTGTAGGACCCGGGGAGCTGTTTTTT. Translating it yields CASSVGPGELFF.

Only one count was recorded for this clone. The chain is built from TRBV28 and TRBJ1-1; weak D call: TRBD1 (5 bases). This CDR3 is built from 13 residues. Looked up from germline, CDR1 is MDHEN and CDR2 is SYDVKM. V was trimmed by 3 bases and J by 6 bases, leaving 11 bases between them. This CDR3 is CASSLGGRAEAFF. CDR3 DNA sequence: TGTGCCAGCAGTTTGGGGGGGAGGGCTGAAGCTTTCTTT.

A single count supports this clone. The chain is built from TRBV7-9 and TRBJ1-1; possibly TRBD1 for D (6 bases). Trimming removed 1 base from V and 10 bases from J, with 13 bases in between. CDR1 and CDR2 (germline): SEHNR, FQNEAQ (reference sequence). The CDR3 is made up of 13 amino acids. The DNA for the CDR3 is TGTGCCAGCAGCTTAGGATTATTAGGGGGAGCTTTCTTT. It yields the protein CASSLGLLGGAFF.

The chain couples TRBV20-1 to TRBJ2-3, with D tentatively TRBD1 or TRBD2 (5 bases each). Germline V gene data show CDR1 as DFQATT and CDR2 as SNEGSKA (reference sequence). Trimming pared 6 bases from V and 6 bases from J, leaving 10 bases between. CDR3 length equals 11 residues. This chain's CDR3 is CSAGEPDTQYF. The CDR3 nucleotides are TGCAGTGCGGGGGAGCCCGATACGCAGTATTTT.

This sequence joins TRBV7-9 and TRBJ2-2, with no clear D. The germline gives CDR1 SEHNR, CDR2 FQNEAQ (reference sequence). The CDR3 sequence is 19 residues long. V was trimmed by 7 bases and J by 3 bases, leaving 27 bases between them. The CDR3 region has the DNA TGTGCCAGCACCTATACCTTCATGAAGAGCGAGTCGGACACCGGGGAGCTGTTTTTT. Protein: CASTYTFMKSESDTGELFF. The full variable domain, with the rest looked up from reference TRBV7-9 and TRBJ2-2, is DTGVSQNPRHKITKRGQNVTFRCDPISEHNRLYWYRQTLGQGPEFLTYFQNEAQLEKSRLLSDRFSAERPKGSFSTLEIQRTEQGDSAMYLCASTYTFMKSESDTGELFFGEGSRLTVL.

The J gene is TRBJ1-2, the V gene TRBV20-1; D possibly corresponds to TRBD1 (5 bases). The germline CDR1 and CDR2 sequences are DFQATT and SNEGSKA (reference sequence). CDR3 size: 11 residues. V was trimmed by 6 bases and J by 5 bases, leaving 10 bases between them. CDR3 amino acids: CSASGPYGYTF. CDR3 bases: TGCAGTGCGTCGGGACCGTATGGCTACACCTTC.

V usage is TRBV5-1 and J usage is TRBJ1-1; no definite D call. Per the germline V gene, CDR1 is SGHRS and CDR2 is YFSETQ. The CDR3 runs 17 residues. V lost 0 bases to trimming and J lost 0 bases, with 15 bases between them. CDR3 residues: CASSLVVGSDMNTEAFF. CDR3 nucleotide sequence: TGCGCCAGCAGCTTGGTAGTGGGGAGTGACATGAACACTGAAGCTTTCTTT. Full variable domain (outside the CDR3, taken from reference TRBV5-1 and TRBJ1-1): KAGVTQTPRYLIKTRGQQVTLSCSPISGHRSVSWYQQTPGQGLQFLFEYFSETQRNKGNFPGRFSGRQFSNSRSEMNVSTLELGDSALYLCASSLVVGSDMNTEAFFGQGTRLTVV.

The chain recombines TRBV5-1 with TRBJ2-1; the D call may be TRBD1 or TRBD2 (5 bases each). CDR3 length: 14 amino acids. The germline V gene encodes CDR1 SGHRS and CDR2 YFSETQ. The V end lost 4 bases, the J end lost 13 bases, and 21 bases lay between the germline ends. The CDR3 here is CASSPTPGGGSQFF. Here the CDR3 DNA reads TGCGCCAGCAGCCCCACCCCGGGTGGGGGTTCCCAGTTCTTC.

The chain joins TRBV5-4 to TRBJ1-1; D unresolved. This CDR3 region has 12 residues. Germline CDR1 and CDR2: SGHNT and YYREEE (reference sequence). The ends were cut back, 4 bases at V and 7 bases at J, with 11 bases in the middle. CDR3 region: CASSEVGGEAFF. The CDR3 coding sequence is TGTGCCAGCAGCGAGGTGGGAGGTGAAGCTTTCTTT.

The chain employs TRBV5-1 and TRBJ2-1, with 14 bases fitting TRBD2. Germline values: CDR1 SGHRS, CDR2 YFSETQ. The CDR3 loop spans 17 amino acids. Trimming at V came to 0 bases and at J to 2 bases, leaving 1 base not matched to a gene. The CDR3 region is CASSLGLAGGAYNEQFF. The CDR3, as DNA: TGCGCCAGCAGCTTGGGACTAGCGGGAGGGGCCTACAATGAGCAGTTCTTC.

A remark on this clone: The same CDR3 also results from other DNA sequences found in this sample. The chain combines TRBV5-1 with TRBJ2-1, with a weak D call TRBD1 (8 bases). V was trimmed by 4 bases and J by 3 bases, leaving 14 bases between them. The germline V gene has CDR1 SGHRS and CDR2 YFSETQ. The CDR3 runs 15 residues. The chain's CDR3 is CASSSSGTGYNEQFF. In DNA form, the CDR3 reads TGCGCCAGCAGCAGCAGCGGGACAGGCTACAATGAGCAGTTCTTC.

This chain links TRBV5-1 with TRBJ2-5, with 7 bases matching TRBD2. The V gene's germline CDR1 is SGHRS and CDR2 YFSETQ. With V trimmed by 4 bases and J by 1 base, 7 bases remained unmatched. This CDR3 is 15 amino acids long. The CDR3 is CASSPNQRGQETQYF. The CDR3 DNA sequence: TGCGCCAGCAGCCCGAACCAGCGGGGCCAAGAGACCCAGTACTTC.